This T cell receptor beta chain was sequenced during a study of blood T cell repertoires in COVID-19. On the study more broadly: Acute and convalescent COVID-19 specimens originated in the United States, Italy and Spain.

The CDR3 sequence is 15 residues long. The J segment lost 5 bases and the V segment lost 4 bases, leaving 8 bases of the junction unmatched. The germline CDR1 and CDR2 sequences are LGHDT and YNNKEL (reference sequence). Using immunoSEQ multiplex PCR, the repertoire was profiled, and TCRdb retains in-frame clones only, with some absent. The sample includes approximately 150,000 clones, roughly 85% of them seen just once. The sequence derives from a woman over 75 with acute or convalescent COVID-19. The V and J genes are TRBV3-1 (or the pseudogene TRBV3-2) and TRBJ1-2; TRBD1 matches 9 bases. Material for sequencing was peripheral blood. The CDR3 DNA follows: TGTGCCAGCAGCCCTAGTACAGGGGGCGGGTATGGCTACACCTTC. Its protein is CASSPSTGGGYGYTF.